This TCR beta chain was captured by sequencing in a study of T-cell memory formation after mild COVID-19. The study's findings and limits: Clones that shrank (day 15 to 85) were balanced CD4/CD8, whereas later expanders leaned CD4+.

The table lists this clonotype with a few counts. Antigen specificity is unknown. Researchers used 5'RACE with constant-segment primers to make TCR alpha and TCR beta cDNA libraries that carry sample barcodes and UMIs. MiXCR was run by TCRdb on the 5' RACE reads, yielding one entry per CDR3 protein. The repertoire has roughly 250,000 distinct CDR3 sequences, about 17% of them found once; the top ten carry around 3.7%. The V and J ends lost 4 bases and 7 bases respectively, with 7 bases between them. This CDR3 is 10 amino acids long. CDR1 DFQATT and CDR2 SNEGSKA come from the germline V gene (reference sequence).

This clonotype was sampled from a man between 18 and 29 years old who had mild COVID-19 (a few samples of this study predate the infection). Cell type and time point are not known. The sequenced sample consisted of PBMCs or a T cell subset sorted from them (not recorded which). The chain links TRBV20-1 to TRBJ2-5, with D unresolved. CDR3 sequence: CSATKATQYF. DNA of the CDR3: TGCAGTGCTACTAAGGCGACCCAGTACTTC.